The following is a TCR beta chain sequence with its context. The sample is drawn from a study of T cell responses to AZD1222 COVID-19 vaccine. Germline V gene sequence: CDR1 SNHLY, CDR2 FYNNEI. J lost 4 bases, V lost 1 base, and 6 bases had no gene match. This CDR3 is 16 amino acids long. Produced via immunoSEQ multiplex PCR; TCRdb's table is partial and in-frame only. The sample holds 100,000 to 150,000 clones, about 92% seen once. The chain couples TRBV2 to TRBJ2-3, with 9 bases that match TRBD2. This receptor was taken from an adult in good health. The source was peripheral blood, collected on day 0 of AZD1222 vaccination. The CDR3 sequence is CASSEESGRLADTQYF. The CDR3 nucleotides read TGTGCCAGCAGTGAAGAGAGCGGGAGGTTGGCAGATACGCAGTATTTT.